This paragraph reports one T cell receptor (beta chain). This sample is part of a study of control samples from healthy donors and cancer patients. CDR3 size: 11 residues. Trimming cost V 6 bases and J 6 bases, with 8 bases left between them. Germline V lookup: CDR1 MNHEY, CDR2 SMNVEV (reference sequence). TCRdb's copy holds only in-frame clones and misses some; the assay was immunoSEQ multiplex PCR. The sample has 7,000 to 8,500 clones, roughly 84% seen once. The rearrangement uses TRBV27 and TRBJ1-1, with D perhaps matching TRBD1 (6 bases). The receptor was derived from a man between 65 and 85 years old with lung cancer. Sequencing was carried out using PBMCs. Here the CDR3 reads CASRNRAEAFF. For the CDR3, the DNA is TGTGCCAGCAGGAACAGGGCTGAAGCTTTCTTT.